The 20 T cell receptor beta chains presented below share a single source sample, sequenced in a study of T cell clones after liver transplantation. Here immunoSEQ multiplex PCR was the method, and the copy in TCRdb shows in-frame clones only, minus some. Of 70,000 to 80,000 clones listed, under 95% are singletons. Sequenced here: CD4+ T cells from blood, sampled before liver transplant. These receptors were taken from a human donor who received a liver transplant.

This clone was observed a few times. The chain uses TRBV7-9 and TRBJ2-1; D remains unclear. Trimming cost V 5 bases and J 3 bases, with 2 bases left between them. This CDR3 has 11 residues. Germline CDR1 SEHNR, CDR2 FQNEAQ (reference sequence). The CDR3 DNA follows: TGTGCCAGCAGCGGCTACAATGAGCAGTTCTTC. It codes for CASSGYNEQFF.

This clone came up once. For the CDR3, the DNA is TGTGCCAGCAGCTCCCAGGAAAACACTGAAGCTTTCTTT. Translation: CASSSQENTEAFF. The chain uses TRBV7-9 and TRBJ1-1; D gene uncertain. Germline V gene sequence: CDR1 SEHNR, CDR2 FQNEAQ (reference sequence). V was shortened by 4 bases and J by 2 bases, with 8 bases between the two germline ends. The CDR3 extends over 13 amino acids. The complete variable domain, with remaining parts taken from reference TRBV7-9 and TRBJ1-1, reads DTGVSQNPRHKITKRGQNVTFRCDPISEHNRLYWYRQTLGQGPEFLTYFQNEAQLEKSRLLSDRFSAERPKGSFSTLEIQRTEQGDSAMYLCASSSQENTEAFFGQGTRLTVV.

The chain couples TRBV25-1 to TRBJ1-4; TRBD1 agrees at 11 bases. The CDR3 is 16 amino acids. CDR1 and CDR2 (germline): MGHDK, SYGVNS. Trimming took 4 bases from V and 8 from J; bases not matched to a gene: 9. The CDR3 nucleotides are TGTGCCAGCAGTGCCCTTTCGGGACAGGGGGACGAAAAACTGTTTTTT. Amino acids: CASSALSGQGDEKLFF. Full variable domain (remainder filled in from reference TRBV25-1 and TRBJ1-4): EADIYQTPRYLVIGTGKKITLECSQTMGHDKMYWYQQDPGMELHLIHYSYGVNSTEKGDLSSESTVSRIRTEHFPLTLESARPSHTSQYLCASSALSGQGDEKLFFGSGTQLSVL.

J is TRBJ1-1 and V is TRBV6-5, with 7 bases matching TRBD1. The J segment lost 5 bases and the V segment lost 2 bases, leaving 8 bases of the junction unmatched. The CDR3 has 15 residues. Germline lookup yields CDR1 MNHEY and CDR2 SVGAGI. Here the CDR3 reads CASSYGTARTTEAFF. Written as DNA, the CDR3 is TGTGCCAGCAGTTACGGGACAGCCAGAACAACTGAAGCTTTCTTT.

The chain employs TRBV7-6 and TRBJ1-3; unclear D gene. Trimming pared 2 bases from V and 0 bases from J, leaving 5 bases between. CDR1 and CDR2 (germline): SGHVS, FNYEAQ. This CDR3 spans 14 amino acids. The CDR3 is CASSLSISGNTIYF. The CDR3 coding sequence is TGTGCCAGCAGCTTATCCATCTCTGGAAACACCATATATTTT.

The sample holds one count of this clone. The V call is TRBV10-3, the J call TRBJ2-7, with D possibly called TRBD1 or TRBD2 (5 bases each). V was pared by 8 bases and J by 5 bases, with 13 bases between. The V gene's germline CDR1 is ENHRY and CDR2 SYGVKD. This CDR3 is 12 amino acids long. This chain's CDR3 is CAIGLGVHEQYF. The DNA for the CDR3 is TGTGCCATCGGTTTGGGGGTCCACGAGCAGTACTTC.

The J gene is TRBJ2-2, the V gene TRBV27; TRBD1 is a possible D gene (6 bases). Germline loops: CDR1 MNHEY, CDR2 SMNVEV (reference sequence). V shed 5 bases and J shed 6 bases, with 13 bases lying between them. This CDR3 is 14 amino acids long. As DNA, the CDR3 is TGTGCCAGCAGTGCAAACAGGGTTGCCGGGGAGCTGTTTTTT. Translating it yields CASSANRVAGELFF.

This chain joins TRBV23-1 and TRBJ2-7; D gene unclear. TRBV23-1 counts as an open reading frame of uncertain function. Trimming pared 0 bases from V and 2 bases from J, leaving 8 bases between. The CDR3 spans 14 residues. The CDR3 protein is CASSQSDGTYEQYF. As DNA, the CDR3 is TGCGCCAGCAGTCAATCTGACGGAACCTACGAGCAGTACTTC.

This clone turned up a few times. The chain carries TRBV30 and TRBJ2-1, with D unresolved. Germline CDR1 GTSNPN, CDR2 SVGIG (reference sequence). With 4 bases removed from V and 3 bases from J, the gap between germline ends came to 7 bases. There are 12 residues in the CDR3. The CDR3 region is CAWILSYNEQFF. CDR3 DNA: TGTGCCTGGATTCTAAGCTACAATGAGCAGTTCTTC.

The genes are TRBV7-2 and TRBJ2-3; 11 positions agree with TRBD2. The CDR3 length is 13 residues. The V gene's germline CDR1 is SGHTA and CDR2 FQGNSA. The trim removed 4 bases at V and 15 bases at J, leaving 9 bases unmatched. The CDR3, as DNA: TGTGCCAGCAGCTCAGATAGCGGGAGGGACTCATATTTT. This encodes CASSSDSGRDSYF.

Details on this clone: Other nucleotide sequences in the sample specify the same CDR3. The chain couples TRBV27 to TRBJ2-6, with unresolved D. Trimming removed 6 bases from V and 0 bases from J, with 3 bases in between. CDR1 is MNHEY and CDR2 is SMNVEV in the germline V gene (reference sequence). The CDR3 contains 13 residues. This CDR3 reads CASSFSGANVLTF. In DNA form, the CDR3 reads TGTGCCAGCAGCTTCTCTGGGGCCAACGTCCTGACTTTC.

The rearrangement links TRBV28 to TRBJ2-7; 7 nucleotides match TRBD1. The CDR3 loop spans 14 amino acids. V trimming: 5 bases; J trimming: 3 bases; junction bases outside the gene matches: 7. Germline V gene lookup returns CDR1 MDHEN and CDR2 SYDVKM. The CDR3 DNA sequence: TGTGCCAGCAGTAAGGGGGACAGATACTACGAGCAGTACTTC. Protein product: CASSKGDRYYEQYF. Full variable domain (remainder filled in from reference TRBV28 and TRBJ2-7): DVKVTQSSRYLVKRTGEKVFLECVQDMDHENMFWYRQDPGLGLRLIYFSYDVKMKEKGDIPEGYSVSREKKERFSLILESASTNQTSMYLCASSKGDRYYEQYFGPGTRLTVT.

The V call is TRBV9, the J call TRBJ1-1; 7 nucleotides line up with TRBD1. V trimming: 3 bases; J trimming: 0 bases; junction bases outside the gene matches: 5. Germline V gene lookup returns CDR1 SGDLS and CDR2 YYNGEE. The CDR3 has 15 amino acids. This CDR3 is CASSGSGGVNTEAFF. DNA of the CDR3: TGTGCCAGCAGCGGATCAGGGGGAGTGAACACTGAAGCTTTCTTT. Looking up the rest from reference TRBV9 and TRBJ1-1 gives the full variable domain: DSGVTQTPKHLITATGQRVTLRCSPRSGDLSVYWYQQSLDQGLQFLIQYYNGEERAKGNILERFSAQQFPDLHSELNLSSLELGDSALYFCASSGSGGVNTEAFFGQGTRLTVV.

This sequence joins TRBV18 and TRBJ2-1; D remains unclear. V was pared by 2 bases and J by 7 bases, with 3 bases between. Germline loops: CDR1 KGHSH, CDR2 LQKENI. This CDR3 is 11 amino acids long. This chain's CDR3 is CASSPTNEQFF. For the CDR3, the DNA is TGTGCCAGCTCACCAACTAATGAGCAGTTCTTC.

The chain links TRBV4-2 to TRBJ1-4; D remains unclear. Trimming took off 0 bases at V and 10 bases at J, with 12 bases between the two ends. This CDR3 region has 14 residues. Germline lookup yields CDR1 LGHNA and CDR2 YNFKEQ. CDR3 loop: CASSQDRTDGKLFF. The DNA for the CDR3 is TGTGCCAGCAGCCAAGACAGGACCGATGGAAAACTGTTTTTT.

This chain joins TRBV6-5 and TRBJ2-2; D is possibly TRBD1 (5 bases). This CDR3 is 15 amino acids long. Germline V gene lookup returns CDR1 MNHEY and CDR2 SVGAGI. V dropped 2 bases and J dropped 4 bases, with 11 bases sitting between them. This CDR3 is CASSYAGLSTGELFF. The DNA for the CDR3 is TGTGCCAGCAGTTACGCAGGGCTATCCACCGGGGAGCTGTTTTTT.

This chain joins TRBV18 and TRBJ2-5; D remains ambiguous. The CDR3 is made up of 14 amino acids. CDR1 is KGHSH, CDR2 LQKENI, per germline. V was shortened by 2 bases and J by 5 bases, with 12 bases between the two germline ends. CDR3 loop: CASSPIGRKETQYF. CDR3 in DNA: TGTGCCAGCTCACCAATTGGAAGAAAGGAGACCCAGTACTTC.

The CDR3 protein is CASSNPLSGTETYNEQFF. The DNA for the CDR3 is TGTGCCAGCAGCAATCCTCTCTCCGGGACAGAAACCTACAATGAGCAGTTCTTC. The chain links TRBV21-1 to TRBJ2-1; TRBD1 was called by the table and not checked on the DNA. TRBV21-1 is a listed pseudogene. The CDR3 has 18 amino acids.

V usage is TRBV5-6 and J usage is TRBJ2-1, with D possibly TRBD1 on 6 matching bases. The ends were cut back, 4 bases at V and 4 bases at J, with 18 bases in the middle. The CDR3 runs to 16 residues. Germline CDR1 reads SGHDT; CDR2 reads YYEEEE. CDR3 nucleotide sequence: TGTGCCAGCAGCAGCTTACAGGGTAGTACATACAATGAGCAGTTCTTC. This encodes CASSSLQGSTYNEQFF. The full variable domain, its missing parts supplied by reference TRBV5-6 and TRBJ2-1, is DAGVTQSPTHLIKTRGQQVTLRCSPKSGHDTVSWYQQALGQGPQFIFQYYEEEERQRGNFPDRFSGHQFPNYSSELNVNALLLGDSALYLCASSSLQGSTYNEQFFGPGTRLTVL.

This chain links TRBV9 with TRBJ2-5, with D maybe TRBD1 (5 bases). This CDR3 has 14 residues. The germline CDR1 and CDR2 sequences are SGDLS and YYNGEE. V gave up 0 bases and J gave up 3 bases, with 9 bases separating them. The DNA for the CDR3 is TGTGCCAGCAGCGTAGGAGTCAGGGAAGAGACCCAGTACTTC. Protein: CASSVGVREETQYF.